This T cell receptor (beta chain) was captured in a study of T cell responses to AZD1222 COVID-19 vaccine. V was cut by 5 bases and J by 0 bases, with 14 bases left in between. Germline V gene data show CDR1 as LGHNA and CDR2 as YNFKEQ. The CDR3 covers 16 residues. TCRdb keeps only in-frame clones here, not all; method: immunoSEQ multiplex PCR. Of around 160,000 clones listed, 82% are singletons. The source material was peripheral blood, sampled on day 0 of MenACWY control vaccination. This receptor was obtained from an adult in good health. The chain uses TRBV4-2 and TRBJ2-1, with no clear D. This CDR3 is CASSESQTNSYNEQFF. The CDR3 DNA sequence: TGTGCCAGCAGCGAAAGCCAGACGAACTCCTACAATGAGCAGTTCTTC.